The clone carrying this T cell receptor beta chain has only a few counts. These data belong to a study of blood T cell repertoires in COVID-19. Study context: COVID-19 samples collected from the United States, Italy and Spain covered acute and convalescent phases.

V was pared by 0 bases and J by 0 bases, with 0 bases of the junction left unmatched. From germline, CDR1 is MRHNA and CDR2 SNTAGT. The CDR3 is 15 amino acids. Source study methods: How many nucleated cells were present was estimated from reference gene primer amplification. Produced via immunoSEQ multiplex PCR; TCRdb's table is partial and in-frame only. Clonal size and the V and J genes are those of that table, whereas D and trimming came from the DNA. This table holds about 73,000 clones, 70% to 85% found once. The sequence came from a woman in her fifties or sixties with acute or convalescent COVID-19. Material for sequencing was peripheral blood. V usage is TRBV6-4 and J usage is TRBJ2-3; 7 nucleotides agree with TRBD2. Written as DNA, the CDR3 is TGTGCCAGCAGTGACTCGCGGGGGAGCACAGATACGCAGTATTTT. It translates to CASSDSRGSTDTQYF.